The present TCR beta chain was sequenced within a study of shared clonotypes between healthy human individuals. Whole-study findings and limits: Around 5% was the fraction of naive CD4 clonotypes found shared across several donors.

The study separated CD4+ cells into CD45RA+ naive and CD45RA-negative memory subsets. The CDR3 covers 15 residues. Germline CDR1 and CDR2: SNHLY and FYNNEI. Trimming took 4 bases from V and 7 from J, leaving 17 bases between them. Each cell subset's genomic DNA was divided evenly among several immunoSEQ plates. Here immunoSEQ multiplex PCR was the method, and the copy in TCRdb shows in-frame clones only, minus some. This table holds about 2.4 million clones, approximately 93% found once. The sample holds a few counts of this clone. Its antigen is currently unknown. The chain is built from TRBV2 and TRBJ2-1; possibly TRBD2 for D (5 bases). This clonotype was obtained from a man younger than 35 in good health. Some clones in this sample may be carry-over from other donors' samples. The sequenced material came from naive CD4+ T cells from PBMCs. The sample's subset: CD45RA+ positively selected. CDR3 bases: TGTGCCAGCAGTGCTATGGCGTCGAGGGTGAATGAGCAGTTCTTC. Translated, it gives CASSAMASRVNEQFF. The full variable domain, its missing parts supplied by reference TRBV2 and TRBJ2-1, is EPEVTQTPSHQVTQMGQEVILRCVPISNHLYFYWYRQILGQKVEFLVSFYNNEISEKSEIFDDQFSVERPDGSNFTLKIRSTKLEDSAMYFCASSAMASRVNEQFFGPGTRLTVL.